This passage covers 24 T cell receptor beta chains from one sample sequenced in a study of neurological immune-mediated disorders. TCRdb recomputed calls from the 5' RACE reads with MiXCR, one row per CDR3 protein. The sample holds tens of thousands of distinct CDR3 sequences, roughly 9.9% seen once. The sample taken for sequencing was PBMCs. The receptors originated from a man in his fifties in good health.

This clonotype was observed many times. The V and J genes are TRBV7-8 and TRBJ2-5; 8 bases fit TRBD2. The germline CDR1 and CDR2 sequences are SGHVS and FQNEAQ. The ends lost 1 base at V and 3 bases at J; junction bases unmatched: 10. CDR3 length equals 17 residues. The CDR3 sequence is CASSLEGRGAGEETQYF. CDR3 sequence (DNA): TGTGCCAGCAGCTTAGAGGGGCGGGGAGCGGGGGAAGAGACCCAGTACTTC.

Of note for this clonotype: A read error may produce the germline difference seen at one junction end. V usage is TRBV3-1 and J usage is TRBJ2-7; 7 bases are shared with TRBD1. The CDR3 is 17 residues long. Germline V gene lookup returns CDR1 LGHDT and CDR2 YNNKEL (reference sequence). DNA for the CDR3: TGTGCCAGCAGCCCCGGTACAGGGGTCCTTTTCTCCTACGAGCAGGACTTC. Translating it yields CASSPGTGVLFSYEQDF.

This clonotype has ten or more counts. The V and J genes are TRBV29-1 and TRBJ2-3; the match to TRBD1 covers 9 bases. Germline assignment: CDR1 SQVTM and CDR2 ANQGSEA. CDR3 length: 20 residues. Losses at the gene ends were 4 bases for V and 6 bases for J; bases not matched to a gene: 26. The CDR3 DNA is TGCAGCGTTGCACGGATGGGAAAGGGACAGGGCGCTTTCTGGGAGGATACGCAGTATTTT. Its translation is CSVARMGKGQGAFWEDTQYF.

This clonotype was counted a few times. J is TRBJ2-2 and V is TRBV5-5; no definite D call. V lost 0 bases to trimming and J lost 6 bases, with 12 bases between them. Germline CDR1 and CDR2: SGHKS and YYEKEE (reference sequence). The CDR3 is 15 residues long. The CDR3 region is CASSLEAWVAGELFF. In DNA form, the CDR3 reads TGTGCCAGCAGCTTGGAGGCGTGGGTGGCCGGGGAGCTGTTTTTT.

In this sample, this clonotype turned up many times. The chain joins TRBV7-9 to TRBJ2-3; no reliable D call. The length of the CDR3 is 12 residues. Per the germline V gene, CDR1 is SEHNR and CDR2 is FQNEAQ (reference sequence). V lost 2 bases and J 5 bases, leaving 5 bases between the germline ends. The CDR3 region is CASSLSRDTQYF. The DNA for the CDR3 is TGTGCCAGCAGCTTATCCAGAGATACGCAGTATTTT.

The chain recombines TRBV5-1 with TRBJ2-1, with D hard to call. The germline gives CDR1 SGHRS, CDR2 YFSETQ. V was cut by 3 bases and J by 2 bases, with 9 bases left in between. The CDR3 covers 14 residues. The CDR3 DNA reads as TGCGCCAGCAGCTCGACTGACCCCTACAATGAGCAGTTCTTC. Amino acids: CASSSTDPYNEQFF.

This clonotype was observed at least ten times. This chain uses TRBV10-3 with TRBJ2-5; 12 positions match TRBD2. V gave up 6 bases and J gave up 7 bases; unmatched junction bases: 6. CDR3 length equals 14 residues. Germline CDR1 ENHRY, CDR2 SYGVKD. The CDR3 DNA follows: TGTGCCATCAGCCCTAGCGGGGGGGCGGGGACCCAGTACTTC. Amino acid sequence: CAISPSGGAGTQYF.

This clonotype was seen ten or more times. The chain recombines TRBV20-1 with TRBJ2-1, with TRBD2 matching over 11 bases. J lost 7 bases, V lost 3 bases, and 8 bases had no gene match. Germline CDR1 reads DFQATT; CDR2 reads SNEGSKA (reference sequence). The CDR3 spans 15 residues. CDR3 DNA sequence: TGCAGTGCTAGGGATAGCGGGAGGGGGGGAAATGAGCAGTTCTTC. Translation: CSARDSGRGGNEQFF.

The CDR3 region is CASSPIEVWYEQFF. The CDR3 DNA is TGTGCCAGCAGCCCAATAGAGGTTTGGTATGAGCAGTTCTTC. This chain uses TRBV7-2 with TRBJ2-1; no firm D call. Germline CDR1 SGHTA, CDR2 FQGNSA. V lost 5 bases to trimming and J lost 8 bases, with 16 bases between them. The CDR3 spans 14 residues.

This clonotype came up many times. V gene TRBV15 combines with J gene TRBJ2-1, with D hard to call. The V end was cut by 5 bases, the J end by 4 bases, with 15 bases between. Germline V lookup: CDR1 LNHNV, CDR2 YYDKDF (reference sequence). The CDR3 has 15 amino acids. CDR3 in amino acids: CATSARGERYNEQFF. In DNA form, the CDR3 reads TGTGCCACCAGCGCCAGAGGCGAACGTTACAATGAGCAGTTCTTC. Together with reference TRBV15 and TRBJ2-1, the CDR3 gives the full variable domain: DAMVIQNPRYQVTQFGKPVTLSCSQTLNHNVMYWYQQKSSQAPKLLFHYYDKDFNNEADTPDNFQSRRPNTSFCFLDIRSPGLGDTAMYLCATSARGERYNEQFFGPGTRLTVL.

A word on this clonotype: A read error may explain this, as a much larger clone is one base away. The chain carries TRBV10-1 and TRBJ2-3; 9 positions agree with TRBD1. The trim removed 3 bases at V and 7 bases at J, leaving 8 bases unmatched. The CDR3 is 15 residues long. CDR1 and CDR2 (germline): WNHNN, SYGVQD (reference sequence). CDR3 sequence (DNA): TGCGCCAGCAGTGATCCCGGGACAGGGACATATACGCAGTATTTT. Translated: CASSDPGTGTYTQYF.

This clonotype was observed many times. CDR3 coding DNA: TGCAGTGCTAGGGGCCGGGACAGGGGGACGGACGATGGCTACACCTTC. Its protein is CSARGRDRGTDDGYTF. The chain combines TRBV20-1 with TRBJ1-2; TRBD1 aligns across 11 bases. The CDR3 has 16 amino acids. Germline V gene data show CDR1 as DFQATT and CDR2 as SNEGSKA (reference sequence). Germline trimming cut 3 bases from V and 6 bases from J; bases unmatched to any gene: 12.

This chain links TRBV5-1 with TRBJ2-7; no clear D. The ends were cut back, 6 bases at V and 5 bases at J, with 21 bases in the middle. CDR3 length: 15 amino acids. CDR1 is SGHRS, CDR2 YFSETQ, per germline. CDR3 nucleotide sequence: TGCGCCAGCACCGACAACCAAGGGTCCGCGCACGAGCAGTACTTC. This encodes CASTDNQGSAHEQYF.

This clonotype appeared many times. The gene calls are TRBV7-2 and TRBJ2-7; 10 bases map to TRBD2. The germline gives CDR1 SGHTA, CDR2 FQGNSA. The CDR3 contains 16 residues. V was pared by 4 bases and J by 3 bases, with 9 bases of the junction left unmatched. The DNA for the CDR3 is TGTGCCAGCAGCTCTTTGAGCGGGGGGGGAGACTACGAGCAGTACTTC. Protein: CASSSLSGGGDYEQYF.

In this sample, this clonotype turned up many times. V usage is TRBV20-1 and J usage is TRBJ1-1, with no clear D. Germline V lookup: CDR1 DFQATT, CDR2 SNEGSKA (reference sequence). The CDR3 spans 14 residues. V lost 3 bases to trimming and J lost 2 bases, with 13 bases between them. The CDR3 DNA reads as TGCAGTGCTAGCCCCAGCACCCCTAACACTGAAGCTTTCTTT. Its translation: CSASPSTPNTEAFF.

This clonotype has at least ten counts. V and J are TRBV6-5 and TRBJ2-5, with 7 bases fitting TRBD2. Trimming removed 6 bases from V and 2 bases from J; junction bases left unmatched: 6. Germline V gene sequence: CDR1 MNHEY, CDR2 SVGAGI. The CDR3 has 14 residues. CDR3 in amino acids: CASRGGNLQETQYF. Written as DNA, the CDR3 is TGTGCCAGCAGGGGAGGGAACCTACAAGAGACCCAGTACTTC.

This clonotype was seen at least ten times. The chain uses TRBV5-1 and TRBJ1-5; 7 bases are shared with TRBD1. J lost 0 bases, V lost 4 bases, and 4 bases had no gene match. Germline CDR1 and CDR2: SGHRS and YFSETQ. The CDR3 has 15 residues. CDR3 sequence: CASSIGTVSNQPQHF. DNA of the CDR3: TGCGCCAGCAGCATAGGGACAGTTAGCAATCAGCCCCAGCATTTT.

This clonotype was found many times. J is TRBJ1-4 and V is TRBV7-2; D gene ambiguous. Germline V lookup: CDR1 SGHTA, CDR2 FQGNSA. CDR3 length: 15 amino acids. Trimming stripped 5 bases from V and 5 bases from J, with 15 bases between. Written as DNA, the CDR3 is TGTGCCAGCAGCATGAGTCAGATTCAAAATGAAAAACTGTTTTTT. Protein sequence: CASSMSQIQNEKLFF.

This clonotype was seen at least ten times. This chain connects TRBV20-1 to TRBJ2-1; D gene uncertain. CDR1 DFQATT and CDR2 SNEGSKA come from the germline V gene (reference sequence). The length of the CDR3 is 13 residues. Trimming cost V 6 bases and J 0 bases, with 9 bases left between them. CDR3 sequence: CSAGSSSYNEQFF. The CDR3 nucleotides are TGCAGTGCCGGAAGTAGCTCCTACAATGAGCAGTTCTTC.

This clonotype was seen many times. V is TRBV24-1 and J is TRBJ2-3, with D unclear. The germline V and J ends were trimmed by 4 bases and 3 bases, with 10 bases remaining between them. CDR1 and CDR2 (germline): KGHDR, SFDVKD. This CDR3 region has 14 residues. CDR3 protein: CATSETGVTDTQYF. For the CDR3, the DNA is TGTGCCACCAGTGAAACCGGAGTTACAGATACGCAGTATTTT.

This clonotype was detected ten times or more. CDR3 nucleotide sequence: TGTGCCAGCAGCCCCCAGATAAGCTCCTACGAGCAGTACTTC. Residues: CASSPQISSYEQYF. This sequence joins TRBV7-6 and TRBJ2-7, with no clear D. This CDR3 contains 14 residues. V shed 5 bases and J shed 0 bases, with 11 bases lying between them. Germline V gene sequence: CDR1 SGHVS, CDR2 FNYEAQ.

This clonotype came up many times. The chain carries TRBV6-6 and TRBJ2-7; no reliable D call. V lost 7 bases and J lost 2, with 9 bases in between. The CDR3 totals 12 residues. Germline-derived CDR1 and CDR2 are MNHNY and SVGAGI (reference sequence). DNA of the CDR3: TGTGCCAGCACGGGCAAAACCTACGAGCAGTACTTC. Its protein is CASTGKTYEQYF.

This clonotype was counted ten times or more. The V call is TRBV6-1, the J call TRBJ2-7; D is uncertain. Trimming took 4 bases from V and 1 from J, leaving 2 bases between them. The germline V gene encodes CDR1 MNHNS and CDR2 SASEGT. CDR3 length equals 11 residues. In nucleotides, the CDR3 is TGTGCCAGCAGTGGGTCCTACGAGCAGTACTTC. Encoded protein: CASSGSYEQYF.

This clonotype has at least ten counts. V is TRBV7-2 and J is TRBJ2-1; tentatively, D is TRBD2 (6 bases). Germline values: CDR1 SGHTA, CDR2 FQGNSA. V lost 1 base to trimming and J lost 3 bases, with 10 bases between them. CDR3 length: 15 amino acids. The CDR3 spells CASSLVEGFYNEQFF. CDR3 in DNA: TGTGCCAGCAGCTTAGTGGAGGGATTCTACAATGAGCAGTTCTTC.